One sample yielded the 8 T cell receptor beta chains listed below, sequenced in a study of blood T cell repertoires in COVID-19. Sequencing used immunoSEQ multiplex PCR; TCRdb keeps in-frame clones, though not all of them. The data contain some 210,000 clones, more than 70% of them singletons. Sequencing was done on a sample of PBMCs or T cells enriched from blood (not recorded which). Receptors originate from a young man with acute COVID-19.

The rearrangement joins TRBV6-5 to TRBJ1-3, with 9 bases fitting TRBD1. CDR3 length equals 15 residues. V lost 6 bases and J lost 3; bases outside the gene matches: 6. Looked up from germline, CDR1 is MNHEY and CDR2 is SVGAGI. CDR3 region: CASSPRQGGGNTIYF. The CDR3 coding sequence is TGTGCCAGCAGCCCGAGACAGGGGGGTGGAAACACCATATATTTT.

The chain links TRBV9 to TRBJ1-3; unclear D gene. The CDR3 covers 14 residues. With 5 bases removed from V and 0 bases from J, the gap between germline ends came to 9 bases. CDR1 SGDLS and CDR2 YYNGEE come from the germline V gene. CDR3 coding DNA: TGTGCCAGCAGAAGGGAGGCCTCTGGAAACACCATATATTTT. Translated, it gives CASRREASGNTIYF.

This rearrangement joins TRBV19 to TRBJ2-7; D gene uncertain. Germline assignment: CDR1 LNHDA and CDR2 SQIVND (reference sequence). This CDR3 is built from 15 residues. Trimming stripped 6 bases from V and 3 bases from J, with 18 bases between. The CDR3 region has the DNA TGTGCCAGTAGCCCCCCCCCGCCGCGAAACTACGAGCAGTACTTC. It translates to CASSPPPPRNYEQYF.

The V and J genes are TRBV11-2 and TRBJ1-1; no reliable D call. V was cut by 2 bases and J by 4 bases, with 5 bases left in between. Germline V gene lookup returns CDR1 SGHAT and CDR2 FQNNGV. The CDR3 sequence is 12 residues long. The CDR3 DNA is TGTGCCAGCAGCTTATATCTCACTGAAGCTTTCTTT. Its protein product is CASSLYLTEAFF.

The DNA for the CDR3 is TGCAGCGTCAGGGACAGCGGAAATTCACCCCTCCACTTT. This gives the protein CSVRDSGNSPLHF. The rearrangement uses TRBV29-1 and TRBJ1-6; 7 bases map to TRBD1. The V and J ends lost 6 bases and 7 bases, in that order; junction bases with no gene match: 6. Germline assignment: CDR1 SQVTM and CDR2 ANQGSEA. The CDR3 consists of 13 residues.

This chain connects TRBV7-2 to TRBJ1-5, with a weak D call TRBD1 (5 bases). The CDR3 is 16 residues long. V lost 5 bases and J lost 1, with 15 bases in between. Germline CDR1 SGHTA, CDR2 FQGNSA. CDR3 bases: TGTGCCAGCAGCCACGGGGGGTCGGGGAGCAATCAGCCCCAGCATTTT. This encodes CASSHGGSGSNQPQHF.

The chain carries TRBV27 and TRBJ2-7, with 10 bases identical to TRBD1. Germline V gives CDR1 MNHEY, CDR2 SMNVEV (reference sequence). The CDR3 contains 14 residues. With V trimmed by 0 bases and J by 6 bases, 2 bases remained unmatched. The CDR3: CASSLSWTGGEQYF. CDR3 nucleotide sequence: TGTGCCAGCAGTTTATCCTGGACAGGGGGCGAGCAGTACTTC.

About this clone itself: This specimen includes other DNA sequences encoding the same CDR3. The chain couples TRBV9 to TRBJ2-2; 8 bases agree with TRBD1. The CDR3 is made up of 15 amino acids. The germline gives CDR1 SGDLS, CDR2 YYNGEE. Trimming removed 3 bases from V and 8 bases from J; junction bases left unmatched: 9. In DNA, the CDR3 is TGTGCCAGCAGCGGGGGCCAGGGGGCGATTGGGGAGCTGTTTTTT. The encoded protein is CASSGGQGAIGELFF.